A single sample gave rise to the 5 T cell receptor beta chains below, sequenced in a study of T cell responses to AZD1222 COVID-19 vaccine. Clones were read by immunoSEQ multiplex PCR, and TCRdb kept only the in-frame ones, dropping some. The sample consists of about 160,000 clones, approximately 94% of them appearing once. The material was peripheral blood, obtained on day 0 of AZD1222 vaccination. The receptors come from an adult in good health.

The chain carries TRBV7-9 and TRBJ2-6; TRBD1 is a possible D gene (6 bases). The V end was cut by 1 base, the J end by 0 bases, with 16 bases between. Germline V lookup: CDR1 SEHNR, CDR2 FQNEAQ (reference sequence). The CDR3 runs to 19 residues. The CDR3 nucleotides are TGTGCCAGCAGCTTAGGGACAGTCTGGGTCCGCTCTGGGGCCAACGTCCTGACTTTC. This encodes CASSLGTVWVRSGANVLTF.

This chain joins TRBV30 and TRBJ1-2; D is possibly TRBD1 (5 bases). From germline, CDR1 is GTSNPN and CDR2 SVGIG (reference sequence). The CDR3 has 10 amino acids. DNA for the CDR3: TGTGCTTCAGGGCGGTTCGGCTACACCTTC. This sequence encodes CASGRFGYTF.

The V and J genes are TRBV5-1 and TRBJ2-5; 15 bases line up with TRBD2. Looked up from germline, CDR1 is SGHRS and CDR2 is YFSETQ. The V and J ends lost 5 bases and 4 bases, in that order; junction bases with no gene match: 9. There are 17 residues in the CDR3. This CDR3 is CASSFGLAGGLRETQYF. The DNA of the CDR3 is TGCGCCAGCAGTTTTGGACTAGCGGGAGGGCTTCGAGAGACCCAGTACTTC.

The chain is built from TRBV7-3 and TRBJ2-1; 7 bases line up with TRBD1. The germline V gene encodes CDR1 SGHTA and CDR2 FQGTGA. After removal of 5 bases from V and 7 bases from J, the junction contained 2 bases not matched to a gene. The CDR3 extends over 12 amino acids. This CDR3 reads CASSQTGNEQFF. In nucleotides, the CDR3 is TGTGCCAGCAGCCAGACAGGGAATGAGCAGTTCTTC.

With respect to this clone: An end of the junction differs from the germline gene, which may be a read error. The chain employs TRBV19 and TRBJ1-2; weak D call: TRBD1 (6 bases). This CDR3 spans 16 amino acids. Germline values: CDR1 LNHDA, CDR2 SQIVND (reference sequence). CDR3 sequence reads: CASSRHGGGALYGYTF. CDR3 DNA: TGTGCCAGTAGCCGCCATGGAGGGGGGGCCCTGTATGGTTACACCTTC.